This section outlines one T cell receptor beta chain sequence together with its context. It has no known antigen specificity. The sample holds no much larger clone one base away, and base qualities are not on file. Synthetic TCR analog templates were spiked into each PCR so that absolute template abundance could be estimated from read counts. TCRbeta CDR3 regions were amplified from genomic DNA with bias-controlled V and J gene primers using the immunoSEQ assay. Rearranged TCRbeta segments were sequenced at approximately 20X coverage. In the paper's pipeline: Clustering was used to correct sequencing errors, and CDR3s were annotated against IMGT to assign V, D and J genes. Out-of-frame and stop-codon sequences were excluded, and only productive TCRbeta rearrangements were used in downstream analyses. Clonality was computed as one minus Shannon entropy normalized by the log of the number of unique productive sequences. Fisher's exact test with Benjamini-Hochberg correction, using a cutoff of adjusted p below 0.01, was how clones that differed between time points or between blood and tumor were identified. TCRdb re-hosts the immuneACCESS table, in-frame sequences only. Its copies lack some clones; in the studies checked, an unresolved V gene accounts for under half of them, and the cause for the rest is not known. The DNA gave D and trimming, while V, J and clone size come from that table. The sample includes about 120,000 clones, with roughly 90% observed a single time. 3% to 4.5% of the sample is held by the ten biggest clonotypes.

The record originates from a study of PD-L1 blockade in urothelial cancer (dated by TCRdb to 2016 to 2017). Study-wide context: Every patient began therapy at some point between 2013 and 2015 and was given atezolizumab 1,200 mg intravenously every 3 weeks. Twenty-five of 29 patients were males with bladder-origin urothelial cancer, and about two thirds of the roughly 30 reported a prior smoking history. An ECOG performance status of 0 or 1 was recorded for the patients, and 0 to 3 prior chemotherapy regimens had been received by the patients. Blood samples were analyzed at two time points: 3 weeks after treatment start (second dose) and 6 weeks after treatment start. Blood samples gave a median of approximately 150,000 T cells and some 83,000 unique TCRs, with a median clonality of 0.080. Somatic, immune and clinical correlates of response to PD-L1 blockade with atezolizumab in urothelial cancer were the focus of an exploratory multi-omic analysis. Pretreatment tumor samples and matched peripheral blood, collected serially before and after atezolizumab treatment, underwent TCR sequencing. Durable clinical benefit was defined as progression-free survival longer than 6 months, and TCR features were also tested against progression-free and overall survival. In the same patients who had TCR sequencing, pretreatment tumors also underwent whole exome sequencing and RNA sequencing. Durable clinical benefit was achieved by nine patients and was not achieved by 20 patients. Twenty-nine patients had pretreatment blood TCR-seq, some 25 had at least one posttreatment blood collection, and some 25 had tumor TCR-seq. Points the paper makes about the study in general: Because the sample size was small (n ≈ 30) and many exploratory analyses were performed, the results are intended to be hypothesis-generating. Greater expansion of tumor-associated TCR clones in peripheral blood 3 weeks after the start of treatment was observed in patients with durable benefit (n of about 24, p = 0.022). A pretreatment peripheral blood TCR clonality below the median was linked to improved progression-free and overall survival.

CDR1 and CDR2, per the germline V gene, are SGHTA and FQGNSA. Trimming leaves V shorter by 4 bases and J shorter by 2 bases, with the junction holding 14 bases beyond the gene matches. Including the terminal cysteine and phenylalanine, the CDR3 comprises 18 residues. Only the CDR3 DNA stays, 54 bases, in frame from base 1. This specimen's time point label, interpreted: peripheral blood 6 weeks after treatment start. The cohort included roughly 29 patients with locally advanced or metastatic urothelial carcinoma who were treated at Memorial Sloan Kettering on a trial protocol. Peripheral blood mononuclear cells were collected from each patient pretreatment and during treatment, giving between 1 and 8 total time points per patient. The Qiagen DNeasy Blood extraction kit was used to purify genomic DNA from total PBMCs and from tumor samples. PBMCs were collected pretreatment and during treatment, and were isolated and stored as previously described.

Recombination linked TRBV7-2 to TRBJ2-7; TRBD2 fits 10 bases in the junction. This specimen was PBMCs, taken around atezolizumab (anti-PD-L1) treatment. This sequence was found in a man in his sixties with urothelial cancer. The DNA is TGTGCCAGCAGCTACGCTGCCGTAACTAGCGGGGTCGCCTACGAGCAGTACTTC. It codes for CASSYAAVTSGVAYEQYF.